Listed here are 24 T cell receptor beta chains from one sample, sequenced in a study of blood T cell repertoires in COVID-19. Clones were sequenced by immunoSEQ multiplex PCR, and TCRdb holds only the in-frame ones, with some missing. The table records 49,000 or so clones, approximately 83% of them present only once. The sample comprised peripheral blood. Receptors were obtained from a woman of 80 years or more with COVID-19, enrolled during active disease.

The V call is TRBV5-8, the J call TRBJ1-4, with 7 positions matching TRBD1. The germline V gene encodes CDR1 SGHTS and CDR2 YDEGEE. After removal of 4 bases from V and 14 bases from J, the junction contained 8 bases not matched to a gene. The length of the CDR3 is 12 residues. CDR3 coding DNA: TGTGCCAGCAGCGGACGTCCGGGACAGCTGTTTTTT. It yields the protein CASSGRPGQLFF.

In this sample, this clone turned up once. J is TRBJ1-1 and V is TRBV5-1; the match to TRBD1 covers 7 bases. There are 15 residues in the CDR3. Germline V CDR1 and CDR2: SGHRS, YFSETQ. Unmatched junction bases numbered 3, after V lost 1 base and J lost 0 bases. The CDR3 loop reads CASSLYTGVNTEAFF. The DNA for the CDR3 is TGCGCCAGCAGCTTGTACACAGGGGTGAACACTGAAGCTTTCTTT.

The chain recombines TRBV18 with TRBJ2-7; maybe TRBD2 (5 bases). CDR3 length: 15 amino acids. Trimming pared 5 bases from V and 0 bases from J, leaving 14 bases between. CDR1 KGHSH and CDR2 LQKENI come from the germline V gene. The CDR3 nucleotides are TGTGCCAGCTCAAGGGCTAGCCCGAGCTCCTACGAGCAGTACTTC. Its translation: CASSRASPSSYEQYF.

The chain uses TRBV5-1 and TRBJ2-1, with a possible D match to TRBD2 (6 bases). Germline CDR1 and CDR2: SGHRS and YFSETQ. The CDR3 has 14 amino acids. With 4 bases removed from V and 2 bases from J, the gap between germline ends came to 10 bases. The CDR3 coding sequence is TGCGCCAGCAGCAGACGGGAGCCCTACAATGAGCAGTTCTTC. It codes for CASSRREPYNEQFF.

J is TRBJ1-5 and V is TRBV12-3 or TRBV12-4; tentatively, D is TRBD1 (5 bases). The CDR3 runs 13 residues. Deletions cut 4 bases from V and 4 bases from J, with 8 bases between. This CDR3 is CASSSTVNQPQHF. In DNA, the CDR3 is TGTGCCAGCAGTTCGACAGTAAATCAGCCCCAGCATTTT.

V and J are TRBV5-1 and TRBJ2-1; 8 positions agree with TRBD2. The V and J ends lost 0 bases and 5 bases, in that order; junction bases with no gene match: 7. In germline, CDR1 is SGHRS, CDR2 YFSETQ. This CDR3 comprises 16 residues. The CDR3 sequence: CASSLEGGGPHNEQFF. DNA for the CDR3: TGCGCCAGCAGCTTGGAAGGCGGGGGGCCGCACAATGAGCAGTTCTTC.

This rearrangement joins TRBV4-3 to TRBJ2-6; possibly TRBD2 for D (5 bases). CDR1 is LGHNA, CDR2 YSLEER, per germline. With 4 bases removed from V and 0 bases from J, the gap between germline ends came to 10 bases. The CDR3 covers 16 residues. CDR3: CASSPGKSSGANVLTF. The DNA of the CDR3 is TGCGCCAGCAGCCCCGGGAAAAGCTCTGGGGCCAACGTCCTGACTTTC.

J is TRBJ1-1 and V is TRBV7-3; D unclear. The germline V and J ends were trimmed by 3 bases and 5 bases, with 10 bases remaining between them. The germline gives CDR1 SGHTA, CDR2 FQGTGA. There are 13 residues in the CDR3. This chain's CDR3 is CASSFMPQTEAFF. DNA for the CDR3: TGTGCCAGCAGCTTTATGCCTCAGACTGAAGCTTTCTTT. Together with reference TRBV7-3 and TRBJ1-1, the CDR3 gives the full variable domain: GAGVSQTPSNKVTEKGKYVELRCDPISGHTALYWYRQSLGQGPEFLIYFQGTGAADDSGLPNDRFFAVRPEGSVSTLKIQRTERGDSAVYLCASSFMPQTEAFFGQGTRLTVV.

The table lists this clone with a count of one. The chain employs TRBV6-6 and TRBJ1-5, with TRBD1 identical over 7 bases. The CDR3 contains 16 residues. Trimming at V came to 2 bases and at J to 1 base, leaving 5 bases not matched to a gene. Germline values: CDR1 MNHNY, CDR2 SVGAGI (reference sequence). CDR3 residues: CASSYGTGASNQPQHF. CDR3 nucleotide sequence: TGTGCCAGCAGTTACGGTACAGGGGCAAGCAATCAGCCCCAGCATTTT.

This rearrangement joins TRBV11-2 to TRBJ1-1; no definite D call. The V end lost 4 bases, the J end lost 6 bases, and 9 bases lay between the germline ends. Germline values: CDR1 SGHAT, CDR2 FQNNGV. The CDR3 is 12 residues long. CDR3 bases: TGTGCCAGCAGCTCCGGGTCCTCTGAAGCTTTCTTT. The encoded protein is CASSSGSSEAFF.

This chain uses TRBV9 with TRBJ2-3, with 13 positions matching TRBD2. The CDR3 contains 21 residues. Looked up from germline, CDR1 is SGDLS and CDR2 is YYNGEE. Trimming took 1 base from V and 0 from J; bases not matched to a gene: 14. The CDR3 DNA follows: TGTGCCAGCAGCGTAAGGTCAAATATAGGACTAGCGGGAGATAGCACAGATACGCAGTATTTT. This encodes CASSVRSNIGLAGDSTDTQYF.

The genes are TRBV10-1 and TRBJ2-4, with 11 nucleotides matching TRBD1. The germline gives CDR1 WNHNN, CDR2 SYGVQD (reference sequence). This CDR3 has 21 residues. With V trimmed by 7 bases and J by 1 base, 21 bases remained unmatched. The DNA of the CDR3 is TGCGCCAGCACTCTCCCCTACGCGGGACAGGGGGGTGTTTTGGCCAAAAACATTCAGTACTTC. Translated: CASTLPYAGQGGVLAKNIQYF.

This rearrangement joins TRBV5-4 to TRBJ2-2; maybe TRBD2 (5 bases). CDR3 size: 17 residues. Per the germline V gene, CDR1 is SGHNT and CDR2 is YYREEE (reference sequence). V gave up 0 bases and J gave up 4 bases, with 16 bases separating them. CDR3 in DNA: TGTGCCAGCAGCTTGGCCTGGGGTAGCGATACCACCGGGGAGCTGTTTTTT. Its protein is CASSLAWGSDTTGELFF.

This sequence joins TRBV7-2 and TRBJ2-2; possible D gene TRBD1, 5 bases. V was pared by 3 bases and J by 6 bases, with 5 bases between. The CDR3 covers 12 residues. The germline gives CDR1 SGHTA, CDR2 FQGNSA. The CDR3 DNA reads as TGTGCCAGCAGCTTCAGGGCCGGGGAGCTGTTTTTT. It is translated as CASSFRAGELFF.

The chain employs TRBV27 and TRBJ2-7; D uncertain. The CDR3 extends over 14 amino acids. V lost 4 bases, J lost 5 bases, and 15 bases lay in between. From germline, CDR1 is MNHEY and CDR2 SMNVEV (reference sequence). The CDR3 is CASSSFGSRHEQYF. In DNA, the CDR3 is TGTGCCAGCAGTTCGTTCGGGTCCCGCCACGAGCAGTACTTC.

V gene TRBV12-3 or TRBV12-4 combines with J gene TRBJ1-2, with 10 bases matching TRBD1. The CDR3 totals 13 residues. V shed 5 bases and J 8 bases; nucleotides not matched to a gene: 5. Here the CDR3 DNA reads TGTGCCAGCAGTCCCGGGACAGGGGTAGGCTACACCTTC. Amino acid sequence: CASSPGTGVGYTF.

The chain has TRBV12-3 or TRBV12-4 and TRBJ2-2; 8 bases match TRBD1. The CDR3 has 13 amino acids. V lost 10 bases, J lost 3 bases, and 4 bases stayed unmatched. The CDR3 here is CAIPGQDTGELFF. The CDR3 region has the DNA TGTGCCATTCCGGGACAGGACACCGGGGAGCTGTTTTTT.

Judged by abundance, this clone is large. The V gene is TRBV27, the J gene TRBJ2-7, with 11 bases identical to TRBD1. Looked up from germline, CDR1 is MNHEY and CDR2 is SMNVEV (reference sequence). Trimming at V came to 6 bases and at J to 3 bases, leaving 4 bases not matched to a gene. The CDR3 is made up of 14 amino acids. CDR3 loop: CASSWGTGGYEQYF. The CDR3 coding sequence is TGTGCCAGCAGCTGGGGGACAGGGGGCTACGAGCAGTACTTC.

In this sample, this clone turned up a few times. This chain uses TRBV18 with TRBJ2-7; the D gene is possibly TRBD2 (7 bases). The V gene lost 3 bases and the J gene lost 7 bases, with 19 bases spanning the gap. The CDR3 covers 15 residues. In germline, CDR1 is KGHSH, CDR2 LQKENI. CDR3 DNA: TGTGCCAGCTCACCCGACCCGGGGGGCTCAAGGGAGCAGTACTTC. It encodes CASSPDPGGSREQYF.

The chain carries TRBV14 and TRBJ1-5, with D tentatively TRBD1 (5 bases). The V and J ends lost 4 bases and 9 bases respectively, with 13 bases between them. Germline CDR1 is SGHDN and CDR2 is FVKESK. The CDR3 runs 13 residues. The DNA of the CDR3 is TGTGCCAGCAGCCTCCGGGTCGGGGGGCCCCAGCATTTT. Amino acids: CASSLRVGGPQHF. The full variable domain, rest sourced from reference TRBV14 and TRBJ1-5, is EAGVTQFPSHSVIEKGQTVTLRCDPISGHDNLYWYRRVMGKEIKFLLHFVKESKQDESGMPNNRFLAERTGGTYSTLKVQPAELEDSGVYFCASSLRVGGPQHFGDGTRLSIL.

The chain employs TRBV4-2 and TRBJ2-5; the D is unclear. The CDR3 is made up of 17 amino acids. Trimming pared 1 base from V and 2 bases from J, leaving 17 bases between. The germline gives CDR1 LGHNA, CDR2 YNFKEQ. The CDR3 nucleotides are TGTGCCAGCAGCCAAGGATCTGTTGGGCGTTCGCAAGAGACCCAGTACTTC. Translated: CASSQGSVGRSQETQYF.

The chain is built from TRBV19 and TRBJ1-2, with D uncertain. The germline V and J ends were trimmed by 0 bases and 5 bases, with 7 bases remaining between them. The CDR3 length is 13 residues. Germline lookup yields CDR1 LNHDA and CDR2 SQIVND (reference sequence). The CDR3 region is CASSIDRGYGYTF. CDR3 nucleotides: TGTGCCAGTAGTATAGATCGCGGTTATGGCTACACCTTC.

The gene calls are TRBV7-3 and TRBJ2-1; 8 bases line up with TRBD1. V trimming: 7 bases; J trimming: 6 bases; junction bases outside the gene matches: 8. This CDR3 comprises 14 residues. Germline CDR1 reads SGHTA; CDR2 reads FQGTGA. The CDR3 region is CASKQTGELNEQFF. The CDR3 nucleotides read TGTGCCAGCAAGCAGACAGGGGAGCTCAATGAGCAGTTCTTC.

The chain recombines TRBV2 with TRBJ1-6, with D maybe TRBD1 (5 bases). V lost 6 bases and J 10 bases, leaving 10 bases between the germline ends. CDR1 and CDR2 from the germline V gene are SNHLY and FYNNEI. This CDR3 is built from 12 residues. CDR3 loop: CASSAGFSPLHF. The CDR3 bases are TGTGCCAGCAGCGCAGGGTTCTCACCCCTCCACTTT.